The present T cell receptor (beta chain) was sequenced within a study of blood T cell repertoires in COVID-19. The CDR3 covers 14 residues. V was cut by 7 bases and J by 3 bases, with 15 bases left in between. Per germline, CDR1 MDHEN and CDR2 SYDVKM. Data came from immunoSEQ multiplex PCR; TCRdb stores just in-frame clones and leaves some out. The sample has 150,000 to 200,000 clones, roughly 85% seen once. The chain employs TRBV28 and TRBJ1-2; no definite D call. Sequences were obtained from peripheral blood. This TCR came from a man in his fifties or sixties with active or convalescent COVID-19. The chain's CDR3 is CASIPIEVYYGYTF. Here the CDR3 DNA reads TGTGCCAGCATCCCCATTGAGGTCTACTATGGCTACACCTTC.